The 29 T cell receptor beta chains listed next were all sequenced from one sample in a study of blood T cell repertoires in COVID-19. The protocol was immunoSEQ multiplex PCR, while the TCRdb copy is restricted to in-frame clones and leaves out a portion. The sample lists under 200,000 clones, 80% occurring once. Sequencing used PBMCs or T cells enriched from blood (not recorded which). Receptors originate from a woman aged 60-70 years who had recovered from COVID-19.

J is TRBJ2-1 and V is TRBV19, with D possibly TRBD2 on 5 matching bases. Germline V lookup: CDR1 LNHDA, CDR2 SQIVND (reference sequence). V was trimmed by 7 bases and J by 6 bases, leaving 16 bases between them. The CDR3 sequence is 14 residues long. CDR3: CASTRPNSGNEQFF. DNA of the CDR3: TGTGCCAGTACCCGACCCAACAGCGGCAATGAGCAGTTCTTC.

This rearrangement joins TRBV20-1 to TRBJ1-2, with D perhaps TRBD1 (5 bases). V was cut by 3 bases and J by 13 bases, with 12 bases left in between. Germline V gene sequence: CDR1 DFQATT, CDR2 SNEGSKA (reference sequence). The CDR3 extends over 10 amino acids. DNA of the CDR3: TGCAGTGCTAGGATCGGGGGTCCCACCTTC. It encodes CSARIGGPTF.

This clone was seen a handful of times. The gene calls are TRBV29-1 and TRBJ2-3, with TRBD1 matching over 7 bases. CDR1 and CDR2 from the germline V gene are SQVTM and ANQGSEA. This CDR3 has 14 amino acids. Trimming took 6 bases from V and 3 from J; bases not matched to a gene: 9. The CDR3 reads CSVPNLQGTDTQYF. For the CDR3, the DNA is TGCAGCGTCCCTAATTTACAGGGGACAGATACGCAGTATTTT.

This sequence joins TRBV19 and TRBJ1-2; TRBD1 agrees at 10 bases. The germline gives CDR1 LNHDA, CDR2 SQIVND (reference sequence). The CDR3 is made up of 14 amino acids. V was pared by 7 bases and J by 6 bases, with 8 bases of the junction left unmatched. CDR3 nucleotides: TGTGCCAGTATCAGGGACAGGGGAGGTAATGGCTACACCTTC. This gives the protein CASIRDRGGNGYTF. The full variable domain, with the rest looked up from reference TRBV19 and TRBJ1-2, is DGGITQSPKYLFRKEGQNVTLSCEQNLNHDAMYWYRQDPGQGLRLIYYSQIVNDFQKGDIAEGYSVSREKKESFPLTVTSAQKNPTAFYLCASIRDRGGNGYTFGSGTRLTVV.

This chain joins TRBV2 and TRBJ1-2; maybe TRBD1 (5 bases). Germline CDR1 reads SNHLY; CDR2 reads FYNNEI. V dropped 4 bases and J dropped 2 bases, with 11 bases sitting between them. The CDR3 covers 14 residues. CDR3 nucleotide sequence: TGTGCCAGCAGTGGTGGCAGGGTGAACTATGGCTACACCTTC. Translation: CASSGGRVNYGYTF.

V and J are TRBV2 and TRBJ2-1; 11 bases agree with TRBD2. CDR3 size: 14 residues. J was trimmed by 10 bases and V by 4 bases; bases with no gene match: 6. The germline gives CDR1 SNHLY, CDR2 FYNNEI. The CDR3 sequence: CASSGGLAASEQFF. Here the CDR3 DNA reads TGTGCCAGCAGTGGGGGACTAGCGGCCTCGGAGCAGTTCTTC.

The chain has TRBV7-9 and TRBJ1-2; 7 positions match TRBD1. With V trimmed by 2 bases and J by 7 bases, 10 bases remained unmatched. The CDR3 totals 15 residues. Germline lookup yields CDR1 SEHNR and CDR2 FQNEAQ (reference sequence). In nucleotides, the CDR3 is TGTGCCAGCAGCTTAAATCCAGGGGGGCGCTCTGGCTACACCTTC. Its translation: CASSLNPGGRSGYTF.

The chain recombines TRBV5-4 with TRBJ1-2; maybe TRBD1 (6 bases). V was clipped by 0 bases and J by 7 bases, with 10 bases between them. Germline lookup yields CDR1 SGHNT and CDR2 YYREEE (reference sequence). The CDR3 loop spans 13 amino acids. The DNA of the CDR3 is TGTGCCAGCAGCTTGGCGGGGGGGCCTGGCTACACCTTC. Amino acids: CASSLAGGPGYTF.

The V and J genes are TRBV10-3 and TRBJ2-2; possible D gene TRBD1, 6 bases. V lost 7 bases and J 4 bases, leaving 10 bases between the germline ends. The germline gives CDR1 ENHRY, CDR2 SYGVKD. CDR3 length: 13 amino acids. CDR3 nucleotide sequence: TGTGCCATCACCAGGGGTCCCACCGGGGAGCTGTTTTTT. This sequence encodes CAITRGPTGELFF.

V gene TRBV19 combines with J gene TRBJ1-5, with no clear D. CDR1 and CDR2 from the germline V gene are LNHDA and SQIVND (reference sequence). V was cut by 3 bases and J by 0 bases, with 9 bases left in between. The CDR3 spans 15 residues. CDR3 DNA sequence: TGTGCCAGTAGTATGGCCGGGTTTAGCAATCAGCCCCAGCATTTT. Translation: CASSMAGFSNQPQHF. The variable domain in full, with the rest retrieved from reference TRBV19 and TRBJ1-5, is DGGITQSPKYLFRKEGQNVTLSCEQNLNHDAMYWYRQDPGQGLRLIYYSQIVNDFQKGDIAEGYSVSREKKESFPLTVTSAQKNPTAFYLCASSMAGFSNQPQHFGDGTRLSIL.

The V gene is TRBV5-1, the J gene TRBJ2-3; D is perhaps TRBD1 (5 bases). The CDR3 sequence is 14 residues long. Germline lookup yields CDR1 SGHRS and CDR2 YFSETQ. V shed 1 base and J shed 2 bases, with 8 bases lying between them. The CDR3 sequence: CASSLQGTTDTQYF. The CDR3 DNA reads TGCGCCAGCAGCTTGCAGGGCACCACAGATACGCAGTATTTT.

The chain uses TRBV29-1 and TRBJ1-1, with D possibly being TRBD1 (6 bases). The CDR3 length is 12 residues. Germline V CDR1 and CDR2: SQVTM, ANQGSEA. Trimming left V 6 bases short and J 11 bases short, with 19 bases between. The CDR3 loop is CSVDSYQELAFF. CDR3 coding DNA: TGCAGCGTGGACAGCTACCAAGAATTGGCTTTCTTT.

The chain is built from TRBV4-2 and TRBJ2-2; no definite D call. This CDR3 contains 14 residues. Per germline, CDR1 LGHNA and CDR2 YNFKEQ. Between the trimmed V and J ends, which lost 3 bases and 1 base, there was a span of 6 bases. The CDR3 coding sequence is TGTGCCAGCAGCCAGACTGGGAACACCGGGGAGCTGTTTTTT. This encodes CASSQTGNTGELFF.

This clone was seen a few times. This chain connects TRBV14 to TRBJ1-4; weak D call: TRBD1 (5 bases). CDR3 length: 18 residues. V lost 5 bases and J 0 bases, leaving 19 bases between the germline ends. CDR1 is SGHDN and CDR2 is FVKESK in the germline V gene. CDR3 nucleotides: TGTGCCAGCAGCGGCCGGGACTCCCAAATCTCAACTAATGAAAAACTGTTTTTT. Translated: CASSGRDSQISTNEKLFF.

The chain uses TRBV10-3 and TRBJ1-2, with D tentatively TRBD1 (6 bases). Germline assignment: CDR1 ENHRY and CDR2 SYGVKD. Trimming pared 3 bases from V and 4 bases from J, leaving 15 bases between. This CDR3 spans 15 amino acids. This CDR3 is CAISEGQSLSYGYTF. The DNA for the CDR3 is TGTGCCATCAGTGAAGGACAGTCCCTCTCCTATGGCTACACCTTC.

The V and J genes are TRBV4-2 and TRBJ2-7, with a tentative D call TRBD1 (6 bases). CDR1 and CDR2 from the germline V gene are LGHNA and YNFKEQ. The CDR3 extends over 12 amino acids. Between the trimmed V and J ends, which lost 4 bases and 3 bases, there was a span of 7 bases. The CDR3 DNA sequence: TGTGCCAGCAGCCTGACAGGCTACGAGCAGTACTTC. Translation: CASSLTGYEQYF.

This chain uses TRBV27 with TRBJ1-1; D possibly corresponds to TRBD1 (5 bases). Germline values: CDR1 MNHEY, CDR2 SMNVEV (reference sequence). The CDR3 spans 12 residues. V lost 2 bases and J lost 12, with 13 bases in between. As DNA, the CDR3 is TGTGCCAGCAGTTTAAGCGGGGCAACGACTTTCTTT. Encoded protein: CASSLSGATTFF.

This chain links TRBV11-2 with TRBJ1-1, with a possible D match to TRBD1 (5 bases). Per the germline V gene, CDR1 is SGHAT and CDR2 is FQNNGV. V shed 1 base and J shed 1 base, with 7 bases lying between them. The CDR3 sequence is 14 residues long. The CDR3 coding sequence is TGTGCCAGCAGCTTAGGGGGCTGGAACACTGAAGCTTTCTTT. Translation: CASSLGGWNTEAFF.

This clone was counted once. The V and J genes are TRBV6-1 and TRBJ1-2, with 9 bases matching TRBD1. This CDR3 contains 14 residues. Germline V gene data show CDR1 as MNHNS and CDR2 as SASEGT. The junction had 6 bases not matched to a gene; V was cut back by 3 bases and J by 7 bases. Here the CDR3 DNA reads TGTGCCAGCAGTGACGCCGGGACAGGGTTTGGCTACACCTTC. Translated: CASSDAGTGFGYTF.

This rearrangement joins TRBV9 to TRBJ1-6; maybe TRBD1 (6 bases). Germline values: CDR1 SGDLS, CDR2 YYNGEE. Trimming cost V 3 bases and J 8 bases, with 12 bases left between them. This CDR3 has 14 residues. CDR3 bases: TGTGCCAGCAGCGCCCGGACAGCAGATTCACCCCTCCACTTT. Residues: CASSARTADSPLHF.

This rearrangement joins TRBV7-2 to TRBJ2-1; 9 nucleotides agree with TRBD2. The CDR3 spans 14 residues. Trimming took 6 bases from V and 7 from J; bases not matched to a gene: 7. The germline V gene has CDR1 SGHTA and CDR2 FQGNSA. The CDR3 protein is CASSWSGGYNEQFF. CDR3 bases: TGTGCCAGCAGTTGGAGCGGGGGGTATAATGAGCAGTTCTTC.

The chain recombines TRBV5-1 with TRBJ2-3, with 15 bases aligning to TRBD2. The CDR3 sequence is 19 residues long. Germline V gene data show CDR1 as SGHRS and CDR2 as YFSETQ. Germline trimming cut 4 bases from V and 6 bases from J; bases unmatched to any gene: 15. The CDR3 bases are TGCGCCAGCAGCCCTAACCCGTGGACTAGCGGGGGGGCGGCGGATACGCAGTATTTT. Translated: CASSPNPWTSGGAADTQYF.

The V gene is TRBV9, the J gene TRBJ2-2, with D possibly TRBD1 on 6 matching bases. Germline CDR1 and CDR2: SGDLS and YYNGEE. The CDR3 loop spans 15 amino acids. With 0 bases removed from V and 6 bases from J, the gap between germline ends came to 12 bases. This CDR3 is CASSVELRGSGELFF. The CDR3 DNA follows: TGTGCCAGCAGCGTAGAGCTAAGGGGGTCCGGGGAGCTGTTTTTT.

The chain recombines TRBV5-6 with TRBJ2-5; D might be TRBD1 (5 bases). The germline gives CDR1 SGHDT, CDR2 YYEEEE. The V and J ends lost 4 bases and 1 base respectively, with 14 bases between them. The CDR3 has 15 amino acids. CDR3: CASSMPQGPQETQYF. The DNA for the CDR3 is TGTGCCAGCAGCATGCCCCAGGGTCCCCAAGAGACCCAGTACTTC.

The V call is TRBV19, the J call TRBJ1-2; possible D gene TRBD1, 5 bases. Trimming took off 4 bases at V and 7 bases at J, with 16 bases between the two ends. CDR3 length: 14 amino acids. Germline CDR1 and CDR2: LNHDA and SQIVND (reference sequence). In DNA form, the CDR3 reads TGTGCCAGTAGTACCCTAGACAGAGGTGGTGGCTACACCTTC. Translating gives CASSTLDRGGGYTF.

The CDR3 sequence is CASSLGGPGILGNEQFF. CDR3 DNA: TGTGCCAGCAGCTTAGGTGGTCCAGGGATCCTTGGGAATGAGCAGTTCTTC. The rearrangement uses TRBV7-2 and TRBJ2-1; D is possibly TRBD1 (5 bases). The V gene's germline CDR1 is SGHTA and CDR2 FQGNSA. This CDR3 spans 17 amino acids. V was shortened by 1 base and J by 7 bases, with 20 bases between the two germline ends.

The V and J genes are TRBV5-1 and TRBJ1-6; maybe TRBD1 (6 bases). Germline assignment: CDR1 SGHRS and CDR2 YFSETQ. This CDR3 has 14 amino acids. Trimming removed 0 bases from V and 6 bases from J, with 7 bases in between. This CDR3 reads CASSLGQVNSPLHF. The CDR3 bases are TGCGCCAGCAGCTTGGGACAGGTTAATTCACCCCTCCACTTT.

The chain joins TRBV5-6 to TRBJ2-3; D not certain. The CDR3 length is 13 residues. CDR1 is SGHDT and CDR2 is YYEEEE in the germline V gene. V was pared by 0 bases and J by 1 base, with 3 bases between. CDR3 bases: TGTGCCAGCAGCTTGGTCGGCACAGATACGCAGTATTTT. Amino acids: CASSLVGTDTQYF.

This chain uses TRBV5-1 with TRBJ1-4; weak D call: TRBD1 (5 bases). Germline CDR1 is SGHRS and CDR2 is YFSETQ. This CDR3 contains 12 residues. V was pared by 1 base and J by 7 bases, with 5 bases between. CDR3 amino acids: CASSLQGEKLFF. CDR3 sequence (DNA): TGCGCCAGCAGCTTGCAGGGTGAAAAACTGTTTTTT.